The 13 T cell receptor beta chains in this list originate from one sample, sequenced in a study of shared clonotypes between healthy human individuals. Sequencing was performed with immunoSEQ multiplex PCR; in TCRdb, only in-frame clones are kept and a portion is missing. The table has 2 million to 2.5 million clones, under 97% seen once. Source material: naive CD4+ T cells sorted from blood. Subset described: CD45RA+ positively selected. These receptors all stem from a man aged 18 to 29 in good health.

The V call is TRBV5-6, the J call TRBJ2-7, with D perhaps matching TRBD2 (6 bases). Trimming removed 6 bases from V and 4 bases from J, with 20 bases in between. The V gene's germline CDR1 is SGHDT and CDR2 YYEEEE. The CDR3 loop spans 15 amino acids. The CDR3 region is CASTTSPIAEYEQYF. The CDR3 nucleotides are TGTGCCAGCACCACTAGCCCCATCGCCGAATACGAGCAGTACTTC.

The rearrangement uses TRBV7-2 and TRBJ2-7; TRBD1 might be the D (6 bases). The V and J ends lost 2 bases and 4 bases respectively, with 15 bases between them. From germline, CDR1 is SGHTA and CDR2 FQGNSA. The length of the CDR3 is 15 residues. The CDR3 coding sequence is TGTGCCAGCAGCTTAAGGGCAGGGGTCTCGTACGAGCAGTACTTC. Translating it yields CASSLRAGVSYEQYF.

This chain connects TRBV9 to TRBJ1-5; 8 positions match TRBD1. Germline V CDR1 and CDR2: SGDLS, YYNGEE. The V segment lost 5 bases and the J segment 6 bases; nucleotides outside the gene matches: 4. The CDR3 contains 13 residues. CDR3: CASSRTGSQPQHF. CDR3 sequence (DNA): TGTGCCAGCAGTAGGACAGGGAGTCAGCCCCAGCATTTT.

The V gene is TRBV6-1, the J gene TRBJ2-3; 7 nucleotides match TRBD2. Germline V gene lookup returns CDR1 MNHNS and CDR2 SASEGT. The V gene end was trimmed by 9 bases and the J gene end by 0 bases; junction bases not matched to a gene: 6. The CDR3 runs 14 residues. The CDR3 here is CASYTGGSTDTQYF. CDR3 DNA: TGTGCCAGTTATACGGGGGGAAGCACAGATACGCAGTATTTT.

The chain has TRBV5-1 and TRBJ2-5; D gene uncertain. The CDR3 has 14 residues. Germline assignment: CDR1 SGHRS and CDR2 YFSETQ. V was cut by 4 bases and J by 4 bases, with 14 bases left in between. In DNA, the CDR3 is TGCGCCAGCAGCGACCCTAAAACCCCAGAGACCCAGTACTTC. It translates to CASSDPKTPETQYF.

The chain employs TRBV10-3 and TRBJ1-4; 9 bases align to TRBD1. The V and J ends lost 5 bases and 5 bases, in that order; junction bases with no gene match: 6. Germline V lookup: CDR1 ENHRY, CDR2 SYGVKD. The CDR3 contains 15 residues. The CDR3 spells CAISPGTGYNEKLFF. DNA for the CDR3: TGTGCCATCAGTCCCGGGACAGGGTACAATGAAAAACTGTTTTTT.

The genes are TRBV5-4 and TRBJ1-1; 9 bases match TRBD1. V shed 5 bases and J 1 base; nucleotides not matched to a gene: 3. The CDR3 runs to 14 residues. Germline V lookup: CDR1 SGHNT, CDR2 YYREEE (reference sequence). CDR3 residues: CASRIQGANTEAFF. As DNA, the CDR3 is TGTGCCAGCAGGATACAGGGGGCGAACACTGAAGCTTTCTTT.

This sequence joins TRBV7-8 and TRBJ2-7; a possible D gene is TRBD1 (6 bases). Between the trimmed V and J ends, which lost 5 bases and 6 bases, there was a span of 11 bases. The CDR3 contains 12 residues. Germline V gives CDR1 SGHVS, CDR2 FQNEAQ. In nucleotides, the CDR3 is TGTGCCAGCAGCGTCGACAGGTCCGAGCAGTACTTC. Translating it yields CASSVDRSEQYF.

CDR3 sequence: CASSYNGRPGDTQYF. DNA of the CDR3: TGTGCCAGCAGTTACAACGGGCGTCCGGGGGATACGCAGTATTTT. V and J are TRBV6-5 and TRBJ2-3; D may be TRBD2 (5 bases). Germline CDR1 and CDR2: MNHEY and SVGAGI. The germline V and J ends were trimmed by 2 bases and 6 bases, with 15 bases remaining between them. The CDR3 sequence is 15 residues long.

The CDR3 DNA is TGTGCCAGCAGCCCAACCTACGGTGCCAGCACCAATTCGAGGTCTTTCTTT. Translated: CASSPTYGASTNSRSFF. The V call is TRBV5-4, the J call TRBJ1-1; D is ambiguous. Germline CDR1 SGHNT, CDR2 YYREEE (reference sequence). The CDR3 has 17 amino acids. The V and J ends lost 4 bases and 12 bases respectively, with 31 bases between them. The full variable domain, rest sourced from reference TRBV5-4 and TRBJ1-1, is ETGVTQSPTHLIKTRGQQVTLRCSSQSGHNTVSWYQQALGQGPQFIFQYYREEENGRGNFPPRFSGLQFPNYSSELNVNALELDDSALYLCASSPTYGASTNSRSFFGQGTRLTVV.

V usage is TRBV6-6 and J usage is TRBJ1-3; D gene uncertain. V was clipped by 7 bases and J by 0 bases, with 13 bases between them. Per the germline V gene, CDR1 is MNHNY and CDR2 is SVGAGI (reference sequence). The CDR3 totals 15 residues. In nucleotides, the CDR3 is TGTGCCAGCATCCCATCGGGTCACTCTGGAAACACCATATATTTT. Amino acids: CASIPSGHSGNTIYF.

The chain is built from TRBV15 and TRBJ2-7; tentatively, D is TRBD2 (6 bases). The V gene's germline CDR1 is LNHNV and CDR2 YYDKDF (reference sequence). V lost 5 bases to trimming and J lost 2 bases, with 16 bases between them. The CDR3 has 15 residues. CDR3 in DNA: TGTGCCACCAGCCCCGGAGGGGTTACGACCTACGAGCAGTACTTC. Translating it yields CATSPGGVTTYEQYF.

The V and J genes are TRBV7-2 and TRBJ1-5; 9 nucleotides match TRBD1. V was pared by 5 bases and J by 7 bases, with 6 bases of the junction left unmatched. Germline V gives CDR1 SGHTA, CDR2 FQGNSA. The CDR3 consists of 14 residues. CDR3 region: CASSADRGEQPQHF. The CDR3 DNA reads TGTGCCAGCAGCGCCGACAGGGGGGAGCAGCCCCAGCATTTT.